This T cell receptor beta chain was sequenced in a study of blood T cell repertoires in COVID-19. Study in general: Recovery among Cohort 3 donors was established by two negative PCRs, clearance, or symptom resolution.

This table comes from immunoSEQ multiplex PCR, and its TCRdb copy is limited to in-frame clones, with some not included. The table records some 190,000 clones, around 83% of them present only once. This clone was seen more than once but under ten times. At one end the junction does not follow the germline gene, possibly because of a read error. Adults between about 18 and 89 years of age took part from 20 to 25 US areas. Sequenced sample: PBMCs or T cells enriched from blood (not recorded which). The sequence was collected from a woman in her 40s in a cohort exposed to, infected with or recovered from COVID-19 (not recorded which).

The CDR3 protein is CASSPLAGGDNEQFF. The CDR3 DNA is TGTGCCAGCTCTCCACTAGCGGGGGGGGACAATGAGCAGTTCTTC. V gene TRBV18 combines with J gene TRBJ2-1, with 13 bases matching TRBD2. The CDR3 has 15 residues. Germline CDR1 is KGHSH and CDR2 is LQKENI.